Listed below are T cell receptor beta chains from one sample, sequenced in a study of spatial heterogeneity in lung cancer. In TCRdb, the 5' RACE reads were re-called with MiXCR into one record per CDR3 protein. This table has about 5,700 distinct CDR3 sequences, about 15% appearing once. Sequenced material: lung tumor tissue, taken at surgery. Receptors originate from a male donor with early-stage non-small cell lung cancer. Both conserved end residues are part of each CDR3. The order of the fields is J gene, V gene, D gene, clone size, CDR3 DNA, CDR3 protein. A D gene is named only where the DNA matches it firmly. A clone size is listed for some rows: how often the clone was seen (once, few, many), or a class if it is expanded.

>TRBJ2-2|TRBV6-2/TRBV6-3|-|-
TGTGCCAGCGAACGGCTAACCGGGGAGCTGTTTTTT
CASERLTGELFF
>TRBJ1-2|TRBV29-1|-|medium-sized
TGCAGCGTTGAATCTTTTACAGGCTTGGAAGGCTACACCTTC
CSVESFTGLEGYTF
>TRBJ2-7|TRBV7-9|-|few
TGTGCCAGCAGCTTACAGGGCGAGCAGTACTTC
CASSLQGEQYF
>TRBJ2-7|TRBV10-3|TRBD1|medium-sized
TGTGCCCCCGGACAGGGCTACGAGCAGTACTTC
CAPGQGYEQYF
>TRBJ2-2|TRBV10-3|-|medium-sized
TGTGCCATCAGTGAAAGGGGGACGAACACCGGGGAGCTGTTTTTT
CAISERGTNTGELFF
>TRBJ2-2|TRBV6-6|-|-
TGTGCCAGCAGTTATATGGACACCGGGGAGCTGTTTTTT
CASSYMDTGELFF
>TRBJ2-7|TRBV27|TRBD2|-
TGTGCCAGCAGCCGCGGACTAGCAGGAGGCGAGCAGTACTTC
CASSRGLAGGEQYF
>TRBJ1-1|TRBV5-6|-|many
TGTGCCAGCAGCTTGAATCCGCACTCTAACACTGAAGCTTTCTTT
CASSLNPHSNTEAFF
>TRBJ1-5|TRBV3-1|-|many
TGTGCCAGCAGCCCCTCCGTCGATCAGCCCCAGCATTTT
CASSPSVDQPQHF
>TRBJ2-5|TRBV4-3|-|-
TGCGCCAGCAGCCAAGATGGGGGGCCGGGCGTAGAGACCCAGTACTTC
CASSQDGGPGVETQYF
>TRBJ1-1|TRBV20-1|TRBD1|-
TGCAGTGCTAGCGGGACAGGGGGCTTGGACACTGAAGCTTTCTTT
CSASGTGGLDTEAFF
>TRBJ2-7|TRBV27|TRBD2|medium-sized
TGTGCCAGCAGTTTAGGGACTAGCGGGAGCTCCTACGAGCAGTACTTC
CASSLGTSGSSYEQYF
>TRBJ1-6|TRBV5-1|-|-
TGCGCCAGCAGCGGGGAAGAAACCAGTGGCTCTAGGTTGACCTTT
CASSGEETSGSRLTF
>TRBJ1-1|TRBV5-1|-|medium-sized
TGCGCCAGCAGCCACTCCGGGGGGGCAAGCACTGAAGCTTTCTTT
CASSHSGGASTEAFF
>TRBJ2-7|TRBV20-1|-|-
TGCAGTGCTAGCGGACGTTGGTACGAGCAGTACTTC
CSASGRWYEQYF
>TRBJ2-7|TRBV5-6|-|medium-sized
TGTGCCAGCAGCTTGGCCACAGGCACCTACGAGCAGTACTTC
CASSLATGTYEQYF
>TRBJ2-1|TRBV20-1|TRBD2|many
TGCAGTGCAAGAGGCCCTAGCGGTAAAGGGGCGTACAATGAGCAGTTCTTC
CSARGPSGKGAYNEQFF
>TRBJ2-1|TRBV28|TRBD2|medium-sized
TGTGCCAGCAGTTTAGGAGCGGGGGGGTACTACAATGAGCAGTTCTTC
CASSLGAGGYYNEQFF
>TRBJ1-2|TRBV3-2|-|-
TGTGCCAGCAGCCCGCAAGGGGGCTACACCTTC
CASSPQGGYTF
>TRBJ2-7|TRBV10-3|-|many
TGTGCCATCAGTCGGGGGTCCTACGAGCAGTACTTC
CAISRGSYEQYF
>TRBJ2-3|TRBV7-3|TRBD1|medium-sized
TGTGCCAGCAGCCCGACAGGGTTCGGGTCAGATACGCAGTATTTT
CASSPTGFGSDTQYF
>TRBJ2-1|TRBV3-1|-|-
TGTGCCAGCAGCCAAGAAAGGCTGCGGTTTCCCTTGCGCCATGAGCAGTTCTTC
CASSQERLRFPLRHEQFF
>TRBJ1-2|TRBV29-1|TRBD1|medium-sized
TGCAGCGTTGAATCGGTCAGGGGGAGTTCTGATGGCTACACCTTC
CSVESVRGSSDGYTF
>TRBJ1-5|TRBV24-1|TRBD1|medium-sized
TGTGCCACCAGTGAAACGGGACAGGGAAGTCAGCCCCAGCATTTT
CATSETGQGSQPQHF
>TRBJ2-7|TRBV12-3/TRBV12-4|-|-
TGTGCCAGCAGTCCCCGGGCCGGGACATACGAGCAGTACTTC
CASSPRAGTYEQYF
>TRBJ1-4|TRBV30|-|-
TGTGCCTGGAATTCCGGACCTAATGAAAAACTGTTTTTT
CAWNSGPNEKLFF
>TRBJ2-7|TRBV29-1|-|medium-sized
TGCAGCGTTGAAGATCGGCCCGCCATCCAGTACTTC
CSVEDRPAIQYF
>TRBJ2-3|TRBV7-6|-|medium-sized
TGTGCCAGCAGTCAGGGGCGCTTCACCACAGATACGCAGTATTTT
CASSQGRFTTDTQYF
>TRBJ2-6|TRBV24-1|TRBD1|medium-sized
TGTGCCACCGGCACAGGGGCAGAACCTGGGGCCAACGTCCTGACTTTC
CATGTGAEPGANVLTF
>TRBJ1-2|TRBV4-3|-|medium-sized
TGCGCCAGCAGCCAAGTGTCTAACAATAACTATGGCTACACCTTC
CASSQVSNNNYGYTF
>TRBJ1-1|TRBV7-2|-|medium-sized
TGTGCCAGCAGCTTAGTTACTAACACTGAAGCTTTCTTT
CASSLVTNTEAFF